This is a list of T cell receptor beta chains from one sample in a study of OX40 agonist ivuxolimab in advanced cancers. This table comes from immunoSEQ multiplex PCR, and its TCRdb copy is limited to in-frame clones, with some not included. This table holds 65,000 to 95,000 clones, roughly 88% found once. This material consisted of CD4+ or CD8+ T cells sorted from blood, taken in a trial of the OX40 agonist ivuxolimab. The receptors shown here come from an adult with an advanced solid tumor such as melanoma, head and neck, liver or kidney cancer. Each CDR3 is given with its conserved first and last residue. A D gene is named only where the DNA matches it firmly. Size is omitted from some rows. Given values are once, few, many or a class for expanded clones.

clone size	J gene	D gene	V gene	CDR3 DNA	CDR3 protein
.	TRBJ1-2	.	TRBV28	TGTGCCACCAACAGGAATCCTAACTATGGCTACACCTTC	CATNRNPNYGYTF
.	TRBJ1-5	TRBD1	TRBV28	TGTGCCAGCAGGCCGACAGGGCGAAATCAGCCCCAGCATTTT	CASRPTGRNQPQHF
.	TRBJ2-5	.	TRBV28	TGTGCCAGCAGTTTAGTAGGGAACCTTTGGTACCAAGAGACCCAGTACTTC	CASSLVGNLWYQETQYF
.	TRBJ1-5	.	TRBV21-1	TGTGCCTGGCCGGACAGTAGCAATCAGCCCCAGCATTTT	CAWPDSSNQPQHF
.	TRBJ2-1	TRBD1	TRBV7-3	TGTGCCAGCAGCTTAGCCGGGACAGGGTTTCATGAGCAGTTCTTC	CASSLAGTGFHEQFF
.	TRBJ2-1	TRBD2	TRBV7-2	TGTGCCAGCAGCACCACTAGCGGGGCATCCTACAATGAGCAGTTCTTC	CASSTTSGASYNEQFF
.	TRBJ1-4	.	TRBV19	TGTGCCAGTAGTACACCTCAGGATAATGAAAAACTGTTTTTT	CASSTPQDNEKLFF
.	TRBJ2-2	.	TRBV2	TGTGCCAGCAGTCAGGACAGAAACACCGGGGAGCTGTTTTTT	CASSQDRNTGELFF
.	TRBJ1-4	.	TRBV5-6	TGTGCCAGCAGCTCCCCCAGACAGGCGCGAGAAAAACTGTTTTTT	CASSSPRQAREKLFF
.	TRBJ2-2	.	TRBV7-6	TGTGCCAGCAGCTTAGCTAGGCCCAACACCGGGGAGCTGTTTTTT	CASSLARPNTGELFF
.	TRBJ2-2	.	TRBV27	TGTGCCAGCAATTTTGGGGGGACGAACACCGGGGAGCTGTTTTTT	CASNFGGTNTGELFF
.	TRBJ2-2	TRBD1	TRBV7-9	TGTGCCAGCAGCCCCCGGACAGGGAGCACCGGGGAGCTGTTTTTT	CASSPRTGSTGELFF
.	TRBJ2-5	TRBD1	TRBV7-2	TGTGCCAGCAGCCCATGGACAGGCCAAGAGACCCAGTACTTC	CASSPWTGQETQYF
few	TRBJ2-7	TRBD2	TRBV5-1	TGCGCCAGCAGCCCGCGCGGGGGGCGAGACGAGCAGTACTTC	CASSPRGGRDEQYF
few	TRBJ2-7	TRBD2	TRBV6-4	TGTGCCAGCAGTGACTCGGGGAAACTAGCGGGAGACTACGAGCAGTACTTC	CASSDSGKLAGDYEQYF
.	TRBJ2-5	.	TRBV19	TGTGCCAGTAGTGCTAGGGGAGTGGAGACCCAGTACTTC	CASSARGVETQYF
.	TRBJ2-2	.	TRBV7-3	TGTGCCAGCAGCTTAAGGACCGACGCTGGCGGGGAGCTGTTTTTT	CASSLRTDAGGELFF
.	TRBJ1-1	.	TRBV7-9	TGTGCCAGCAGCGGCAGAGTTTGGGGCTCCGGCATGAACACTGAAGCTTTCTTT	CASSGRVWGSGMNTEAFF
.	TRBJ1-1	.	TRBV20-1	TGCAGTGCTAGACAGGGTCTCGGCGCTTTCTTT	CSARQGLGAFF
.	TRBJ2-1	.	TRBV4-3	TGCGCCAGCAGCCAAGAGTCCGGCTACAATGAGCAGTTCTTC	CASSQESGYNEQFF
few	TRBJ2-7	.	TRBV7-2	TGTGCCAGCAGCCCTTCCTACGAGCAGTACTTC	CASSPSYEQYF
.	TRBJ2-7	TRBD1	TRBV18	TGTGCCAGCTCACCATCACAGGGGGCGGGCGAGCAGTACTTC	CASSPSQGAGEQYF
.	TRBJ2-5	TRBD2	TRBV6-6	TGTGCCAGCAGTTCGACTAGCGGGACGGAAGAGACCCAGTACTTC	CASSSTSGTEETQYF
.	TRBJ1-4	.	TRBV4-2	TGTGCCAGCAGCCAAGTCCGGGACATAAGCGAAAAACTGTTTTTT	CASSQVRDISEKLFF
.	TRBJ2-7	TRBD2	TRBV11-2	TGTGCCAGCAGCTTTAATTTCGGAGCGGGAGGGTCCCTCGAGCAGTACTTC	CASSFNFGAGGSLEQYF
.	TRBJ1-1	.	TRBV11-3	TGTGCCAGCAGCCCGAGGGCAGGGTCATCGAGTGAAGCTTTCTTT	CASSPRAGSSSEAFF
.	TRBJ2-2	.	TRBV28	TGTGCCAGCAGTTTACCATACAGGGCCGGGGAGCTGTTTTTT	CASSLPYRAGELFF
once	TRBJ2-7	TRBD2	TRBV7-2	TGTGCCAGCAGCACGCGGGCCGGGACTAGCGGGACCACCTACGAGCAGTACTTC	CASSTRAGTSGTTYEQYF
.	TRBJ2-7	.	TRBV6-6	TGTGCCAGCAGGAAAGAGCGGGTTTCCTACGAGCAGTACTTC	CASRKERVSYEQYF
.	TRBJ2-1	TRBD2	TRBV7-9	TGTGCCAGCAGGACTAGCGGGGGGAACAATGAGCAGTTCTTC	CASRTSGGNNEQFF
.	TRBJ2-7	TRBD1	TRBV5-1	TGCGCCAGCAGCTTGGTGGGACAGGGGGCGGGAGAGCAGTACTTC	CASSLVGQGAGEQYF
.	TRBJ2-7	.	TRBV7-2	TGTGCCAGCACTTTCAGGACTCATTCCTACGAGCAGTACTTC	CASTFRTHSYEQYF
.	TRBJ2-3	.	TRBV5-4	TGTGCCAGCAGCCTTGATTGGGGCGATACGCAGTATTTT	CASSLDWGDTQYF
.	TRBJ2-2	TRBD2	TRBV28	TGTGCCAGCAGTTTTCGTAGCGGGAGGGCCGGTGGCACCGGGGAGCTGTTTTTT	CASSFRSGRAGGTGELFF
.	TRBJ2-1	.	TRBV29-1	TGCAGCGTTGAAGTCGGCAGGGATCGCGAGCAGTTCTTC	CSVEVGRDREQFF